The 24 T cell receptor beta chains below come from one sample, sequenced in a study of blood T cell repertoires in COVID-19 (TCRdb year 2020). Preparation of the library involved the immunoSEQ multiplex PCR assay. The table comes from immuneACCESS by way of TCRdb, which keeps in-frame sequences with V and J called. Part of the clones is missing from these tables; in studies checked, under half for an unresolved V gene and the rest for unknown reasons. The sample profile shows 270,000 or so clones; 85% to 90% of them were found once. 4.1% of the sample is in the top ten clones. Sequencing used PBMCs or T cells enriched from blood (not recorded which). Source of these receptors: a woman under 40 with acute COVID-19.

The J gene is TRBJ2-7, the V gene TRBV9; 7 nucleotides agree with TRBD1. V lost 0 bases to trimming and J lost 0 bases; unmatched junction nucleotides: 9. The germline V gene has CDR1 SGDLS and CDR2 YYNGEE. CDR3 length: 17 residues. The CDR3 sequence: CASSVGLGTEHSYEQYF. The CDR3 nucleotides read TGTGCCAGCAGCGTAGGGCTGGGGACAGAGCACTCCTACGAGCAGTACTTC.

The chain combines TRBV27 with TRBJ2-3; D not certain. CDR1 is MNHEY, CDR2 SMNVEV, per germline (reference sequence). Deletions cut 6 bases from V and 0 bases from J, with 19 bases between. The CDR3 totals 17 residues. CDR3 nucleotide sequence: TGTGCCAGCAGGATTCTGGGCGCCACTCCTAGCACAGATACGCAGTATTTT. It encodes CASRILGATPSTDTQYF.

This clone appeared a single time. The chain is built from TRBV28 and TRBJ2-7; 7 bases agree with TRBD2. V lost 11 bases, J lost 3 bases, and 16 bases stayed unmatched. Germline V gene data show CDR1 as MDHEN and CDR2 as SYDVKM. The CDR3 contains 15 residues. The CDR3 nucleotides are TGTGCCTCCACCCGTGGGGGAGGGCCGTTCTACGAGCAGTACTTC. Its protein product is CASTRGGGPFYEQYF.

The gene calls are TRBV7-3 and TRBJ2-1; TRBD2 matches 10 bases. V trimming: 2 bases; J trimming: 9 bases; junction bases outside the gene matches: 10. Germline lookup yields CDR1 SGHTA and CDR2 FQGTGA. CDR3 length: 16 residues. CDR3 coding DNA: TGTGCCAGCAGCTTAGATAGTCTAGCGGGAGCCGGTGAGCAGTTCTTC. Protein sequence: CASSLDSLAGAGEQFF.

CDR3: CASSDGGPGNTIYF. CDR3 DNA sequence: TGTGCCAGCAGTGATGGGGGCCCTGGAAACACCATATATTTT. J is TRBJ1-3 and V is TRBV6-1; a possible D gene is TRBD1 (6 bases). The CDR3 runs 14 residues. V gave up 3 bases and J gave up 2 bases, with 8 bases separating them. Germline V lookup: CDR1 MNHNS, CDR2 SASEGT.

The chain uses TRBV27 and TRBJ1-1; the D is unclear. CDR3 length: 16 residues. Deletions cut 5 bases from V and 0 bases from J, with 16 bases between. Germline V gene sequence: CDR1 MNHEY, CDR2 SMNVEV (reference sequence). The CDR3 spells CASSPGPSWMNTEAFF. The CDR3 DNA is TGTGCCAGCAGTCCAGGCCCCTCTTGGATGAACACTGAAGCTTTCTTT.

The CDR3, as DNA: TGTGCCAGCAGCGTAGTCTACAACACCGGGGAGCTGTTTTTT. As protein: CASSVVYNTGELFF. The chain couples TRBV9 to TRBJ2-2; D call uncertain. Trimming pared 0 bases from V and 2 bases from J, leaving 5 bases between. The germline CDR1 and CDR2 sequences are SGDLS and YYNGEE. CDR3 length equals 14 residues.

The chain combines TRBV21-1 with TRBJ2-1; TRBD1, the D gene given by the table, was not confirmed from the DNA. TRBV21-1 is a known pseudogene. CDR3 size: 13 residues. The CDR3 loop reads CASSKVRGNEQFF. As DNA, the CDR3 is TGTGCCAGCAGCAAAGTAAGGGGCAATGAGCAGTTCTTC.

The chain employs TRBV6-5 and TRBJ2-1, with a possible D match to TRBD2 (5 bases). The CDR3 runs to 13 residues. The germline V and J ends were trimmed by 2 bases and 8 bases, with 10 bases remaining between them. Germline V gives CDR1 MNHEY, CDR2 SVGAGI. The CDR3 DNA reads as TGTGCCAGCAGTTACGGACTGACCTATGAGCAGTTCTTC. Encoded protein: CASSYGLTYEQFF.

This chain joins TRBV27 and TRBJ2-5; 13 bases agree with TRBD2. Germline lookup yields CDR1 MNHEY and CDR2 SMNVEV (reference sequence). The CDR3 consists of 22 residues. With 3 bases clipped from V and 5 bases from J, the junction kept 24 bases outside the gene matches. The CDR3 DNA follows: TGTGCCAGCAGTTTGACAGGGGCCCCTTCAGGACTAGCGGGAGCTTTCTGGGAGACCCAGTACTTC. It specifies CASSLTGAPSGLAGAFWETQYF.

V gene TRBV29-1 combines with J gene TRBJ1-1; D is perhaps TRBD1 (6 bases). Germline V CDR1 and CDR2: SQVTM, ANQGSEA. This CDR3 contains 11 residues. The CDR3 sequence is CRADSNTEAFF. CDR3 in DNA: TGCAGAGCGGACAGCAACACTGAAGCTTTCTTT. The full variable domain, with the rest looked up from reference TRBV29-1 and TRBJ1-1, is SAVISQKPSRDICQRGTSLTIQCQVDSQVTMMFWYRQQPGQSLTLIATANQGSEATYESGFVIDKFPISRPNLTFSTLTVSNMSPEDSSIYLCRADSNTEAFFGQGTRLTVV.

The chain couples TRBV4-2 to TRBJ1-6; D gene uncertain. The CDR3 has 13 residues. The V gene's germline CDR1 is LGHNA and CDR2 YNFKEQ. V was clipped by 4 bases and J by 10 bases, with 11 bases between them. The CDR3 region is CASSPGELSPLHF. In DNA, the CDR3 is TGTGCCAGCAGCCCCGGAGAGCTGTCACCCCTCCACTTT.

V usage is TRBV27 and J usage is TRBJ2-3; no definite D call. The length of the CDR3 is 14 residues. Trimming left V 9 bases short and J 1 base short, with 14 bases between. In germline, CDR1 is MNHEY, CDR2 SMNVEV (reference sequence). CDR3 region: CASERAAGTDTQYF. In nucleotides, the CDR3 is TGTGCCAGTGAGAGAGCTGCCGGCACAGATACGCAGTATTTT.

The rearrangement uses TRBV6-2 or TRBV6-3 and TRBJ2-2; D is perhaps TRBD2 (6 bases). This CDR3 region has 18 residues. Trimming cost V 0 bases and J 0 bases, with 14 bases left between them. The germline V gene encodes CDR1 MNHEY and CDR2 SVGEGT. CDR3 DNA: TGTGCCAGCAGTTACTCGGAGCCCGGGACTCCGAACACCGGGGAGCTGTTTTTT. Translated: CASSYSEPGTPNTGELFF.

The CDR3 sequence: CASTSQGVLGEQYF. CDR3 coding DNA: TGTGCCAGCACCTCCCAGGGGGTTCTCGGGGAGCAGTACTTC. The gene calls are TRBV27 and TRBJ2-7, with 7 bases aligning to TRBD1. The germline CDR1 and CDR2 sequences are MNHEY and SMNVEV (reference sequence). Trimming at V came to 7 bases and at J to 7 bases, leaving 13 bases not matched to a gene. The CDR3 sequence is 14 residues long.

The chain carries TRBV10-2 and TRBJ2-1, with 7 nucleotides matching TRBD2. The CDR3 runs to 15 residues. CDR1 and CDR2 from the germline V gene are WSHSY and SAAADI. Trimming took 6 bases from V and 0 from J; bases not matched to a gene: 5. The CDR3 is CASRAGEGSYNEQFF. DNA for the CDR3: TGCGCCAGCAGGGCGGGAGAAGGCTCCTACAATGAGCAGTTCTTC.

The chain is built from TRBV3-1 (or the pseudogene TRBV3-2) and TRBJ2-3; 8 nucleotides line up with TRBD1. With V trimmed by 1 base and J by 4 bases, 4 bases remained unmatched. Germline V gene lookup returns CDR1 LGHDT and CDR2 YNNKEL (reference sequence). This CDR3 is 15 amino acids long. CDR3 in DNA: TGTGCCAGCAGCCAAGTGGCAGGGGGCGCAGATACGCAGTATTTT. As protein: CASSQVAGGADTQYF.

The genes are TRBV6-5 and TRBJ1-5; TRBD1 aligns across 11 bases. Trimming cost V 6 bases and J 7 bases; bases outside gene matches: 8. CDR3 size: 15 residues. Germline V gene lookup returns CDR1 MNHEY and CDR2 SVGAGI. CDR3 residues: CASSSGTGGRQPQHF. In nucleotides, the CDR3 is TGTGCCAGCAGCTCCGGGACAGGGGGTCGACAGCCCCAGCATTTT.

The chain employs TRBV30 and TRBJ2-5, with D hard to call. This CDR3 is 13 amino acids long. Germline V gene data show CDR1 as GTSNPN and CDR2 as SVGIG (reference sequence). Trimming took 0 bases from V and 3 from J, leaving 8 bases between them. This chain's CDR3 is CAWSVSEKETQYF. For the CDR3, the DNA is TGTGCCTGGAGTGTATCCGAGAAAGAGACCCAGTACTTC.

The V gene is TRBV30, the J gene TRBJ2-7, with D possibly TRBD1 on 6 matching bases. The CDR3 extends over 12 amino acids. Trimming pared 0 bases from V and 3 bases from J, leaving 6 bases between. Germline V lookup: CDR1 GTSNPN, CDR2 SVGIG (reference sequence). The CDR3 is CAWSVQGYEQYF. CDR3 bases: TGTGCCTGGAGTGTACAGGGCTACGAGCAGTACTTC.

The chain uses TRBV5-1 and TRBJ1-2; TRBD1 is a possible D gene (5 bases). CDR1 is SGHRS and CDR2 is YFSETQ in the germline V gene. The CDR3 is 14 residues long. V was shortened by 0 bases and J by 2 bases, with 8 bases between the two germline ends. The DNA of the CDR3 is TGCGCCAGCAGCTTGGTAGCAGGGAACTATGGCTACACCTTC. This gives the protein CASSLVAGNYGYTF.

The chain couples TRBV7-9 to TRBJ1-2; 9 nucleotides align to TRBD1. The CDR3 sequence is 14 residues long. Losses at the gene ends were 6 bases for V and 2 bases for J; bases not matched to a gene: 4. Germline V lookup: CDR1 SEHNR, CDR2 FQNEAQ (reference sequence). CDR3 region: CASSTGTGNYGYTF. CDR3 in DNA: TGTGCCAGCAGTACCGGGACAGGGAACTATGGCTACACCTTC.

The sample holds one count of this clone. The CDR3 protein is CASSAGLAGVTDTQYF. In DNA form, the CDR3 reads TGTGCCAGCAGTGCCGGACTAGCGGGAGTCACAGATACGCAGTATTTT. The chain carries TRBV25-1 and TRBJ2-3, with 13 bases matching TRBD2. This CDR3 is 16 amino acids long. V shed 4 bases and J 2 bases; nucleotides not matched to a gene: 3. Germline V gene sequence: CDR1 MGHDK, CDR2 SYGVNS.

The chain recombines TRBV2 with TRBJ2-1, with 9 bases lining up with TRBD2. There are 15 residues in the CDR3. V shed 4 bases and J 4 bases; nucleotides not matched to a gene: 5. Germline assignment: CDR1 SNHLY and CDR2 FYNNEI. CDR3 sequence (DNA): TGTGCCAGCAGTGCGGGAACTAGCGGGTACAATGAGCAGTTCTTC. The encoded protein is CASSAGTSGYNEQFF.